This is a list of T cell receptor beta chains from one sample in a study of cytomegalovirus exposure and HLA in healthy donors. Libraries were prepared by immunoSEQ multiplex PCR; TCRdb keeps only in-frame clonotypes and omits some of them. The repertoire holds over 80,000 clones, with roughly four fifths as singletons. Input material: PBMCs. The source is a man aged 40-49 years in good health and CMV-seropositive. The conserved cysteine and the conserved F or W are not part of the CDR3 here.

V: TRBV28
J: TRBJ2-7
CDR3: ASSSRTGTYEQY

V: TRBV29-1
J: TRBJ1-1
CDR3: SVARTAMNTEAF

V: TRBV27
J: TRBJ2-7
CDR3: ASSLEGRGPYEQY

V: TRBV5-1
J: TRBJ2-3
CDR3: ASSPGLAGGLAAPDTQY

V: TRBV15
J: TRBJ2-7
CDR3: ATSRDPSSGYEQY

V: TRBV21-1
J: TRBJ2-7
CDR3: ASSKAQVRSSGISYEQY

V: TRBV5-1
J: TRBJ2-3
CDR3: ASSSSTTSGTQY

V: TRBV10-2
J: TRBJ1-4
CDR3: ASSAHPTGLNEKLF

V: TRBV6-5
J: TRBJ1-1
CDR3: ASSYLRNTEAF

V: TRBV6-5
J: TRBJ1-1
CDR3: ASSYSTLAEAF

V: TRBV2
J: TRBJ2-4
CDR3: ASSTQGNQDIQY

V: TRBV18
J: TRBJ2-3
CDR3: ATRDSPDTQY

V: TRBV7-8
J: TRBJ2-7
CDR3: ASSPDRDEQY

V: TRBV5-1
J: TRBJ2-2
CDR3: ASSGGQVPGELF

V: TRBV19
J: TRBJ1-4
CDR3: ASSSRDRNEKLF

V: TRBV5-4
J: -
CDR3: ASSPGTGNPYEQY

V: TRBV5-1
J: TRBJ2-1
CDR3: ASSLQQDTSDLDNEQF

V: TRBV19
J: TRBJ1-2
CDR3: ASSFDRGSYGYT

V: TRBV4-2
J: TRBJ2-7
CDR3: ASSRGTSGGATYEQY

V: TRBV19
J: TRBJ2-7
CDR3: ASSILEFSYEQY

V: TRBV28
J: TRBJ2-7
CDR3: ASRRSPLYEQY

V: TRBV19
J: TRBJ2-1
CDR3: ASSIGLAGGPSHEQF

V: TRBV25-1
J: TRBJ2-3
CDR3: ASSVTGDTQY

V: TRBV28
J: TRBJ1-1
CDR3: ASRFRGGITEAF

V: TRBV19
J: TRBJ2-7
CDR3: ASSSGLAGGKDEQY

V: TRBV10-3
J: TRBJ2-5
CDR3: AVNSGGYQETQY

V: TRBV27
J: TRBJ2-7
CDR3: ASSTSGGTYEQY

V: TRBV7-9
J: TRBJ1-4
CDR3: SSGSGELF

V: TRBV30
J: TRBJ2-7
CDR3: AWSITGDEQY

V: TRBV19
J: TRBJ1-5
CDR3: ASSLAVISNQPQH

V: TRBV11-2
J: TRBJ2-7
CDR3: ASSLREASVYVSYEQY

V: TRBV27
J: TRBJ2-7
CDR3: ASSPQVPRYEQY

V: TRBV10-2
J: TRBJ1-3
CDR3: ASSVGGDTIY

V: TRBV23-1
J: TRBJ1-1
CDR3: ASSQSQDRERKTGAF

V: TRBV5-1
J: TRBJ2-5
CDR3: ASSSLSLAGATQTQY

V: TRBV7-6
J: TRBJ2-2
CDR3: ASSLFGLAGRELF

V: TRBV18
J: TRBJ1-1
CDR3: ASSPGQNTEAF

V: TRBV6-5
J: TRBJ2-7
CDR3: ASSIIPGQIYEQY

V: TRBV28
J: TRBJ2-6
CDR3: ASSPTGAGANGLT

V: TRBV16
J: TRBJ1-5
CDR3: ASSLFTAAGGQPQH

V: TRBV11-3
J: TRBJ1-1
CDR3: ASSLDGTGSEAF

V: TRBV2
J: TRBJ2-5
CDR3: ASRTGTGSGETQY

V: TRBV28
J: TRBJ2-5
CDR3: ASSFFSVQETQY

V: TRBV28
J: TRBJ1-2
CDR3: ASRATGENYGYT

V: TRBV19
J: TRBJ1-5
CDR3: ASSPGQGRNQPQH

V: TRBV18
J: TRBJ1-1
CDR3: ASSPVSISEAF